This T cell receptor (beta chain) stems from a study (dated by TCRdb to the mid-2010s). Regarding the complete study: The study tested whether tumor-infiltrating Tregs in breast cancer are recruited from blood Tregs or converted in situ from other CD4+ T cell subsets. On the study overall, not on this receptor specifically: The larger-cohort validation was restricted to a single TCR beta V-J rearrangement rather than whole repertoires. The greatest overlap of tumor-infiltrating Treg TCR alpha and beta sequences was with tumor naive CD4+ T cells, followed next by blood naive CD4+ T cells. In terms of TCR gene usage, tumor memory CD4+ T cells clustered together with blood and lymph node memory CD4+ cells, as well as with lymph node naive CD4+ cells.

Full-length TCR variable regions were amplified by 5' RACE PCR with constant-region reverse primers, followed by semi-nested PCR with Nested Universal Primer A. The ReliaPrep RNA Cell Miniprep System was used to extract total RNA, which was then reverse transcribed into 5'RACE-ready cDNA with the SMARTer RACE 5'/3' Kit. Multiplex adaptors were used to barcode full-length TCR alpha and beta libraries, and the barcoded libraries were sequenced on an Illumina MiSeq. Concerning the study's data processing: For each of nine subset-tissue groups, sequencing data from the five patients were pooled, and the groups were compared by unsupervised clustering of TCR gene usage. The Morisita-Horn index was used to calculate repertoire similarity, with shared sequences weighted by how much each contributed to each repertoire. Using fastp at Q25 and MiXCR, TCRdb reprocessed the public reads and kept productive beta chains. Each entry merges the rows of one CDR3 protein and shows their most common DNA and genes. In this record, the V and J calls reflect TCRdb's handling and not the investigators' own analysis. This sample has about 62,000 distinct CDR3 sequences in its table, and about 31% of those were observed once. The biggest ten clones account for 2% to 2.5% of the sample.

Naive CD4+ T cells were purified with the Miltenyi Naive CD4+ T Cell Isolation kit, with Tregs depleted using CD25 microbeads. Tregs, naive and memory CD4+ T cells from tumor, blood and ipsilateral draining lymph nodes of about 5 breast cancer patients underwent full-length TCR alpha and beta sequencing. Tumor tissue and lymph nodes from ipsilateral axillary dissection were perfused with PBS, minced and digested with collagenase I and hyaluronidase. Sorted cell populations were confirmed by FACS to exceed 90% purity. A note on this clonotype: The antigen it recognizes is unknown. There are no base qualities to consult, and no much larger clone falls within one base.

The trim is 6 bases for V and 4 bases for J, with a gap of 21 bases between the germline ends. According to the germline V gene (reference sequence), CDR1 reads DFQATT and CDR2 reads SNEGSKA. The cysteine opens and the phenylalanine closes a CDR3 of 15 amino acids. This entry keeps only the CDR3 DNA: 45 bases, framed from base 1. Sequences were obtained from tumor-infiltrating naive CD4+ T cells sorted from the breast tumor. The sample's cell subset or site, from its label and the paper: naive CD4+ T cells, CD4+CD45RA+CD25-. The TCR sequence derives from a female donor with breast cancer. The rearrangement joined TRBV20-1 to TRBJ2-5; the D gene is perhaps TRBD1 or TRBD2, each of them matching over 6 bases. This receptor has the CDR3 CSAPEFGGVAETQYF. The sequenced DNA is TGCAGTGCCCCTGAGTTCGGGGGCGTCGCAGAGACCCAGTACTTC.